This T cell receptor (beta chain) derives from a study of cytomegalovirus exposure and HLA in healthy donors. Study-level results: A later analysis linked a missense variant in DCLRE1C to the trimming of TCR beta V and J genes.

The V end lost 1 base, the J end lost 4 bases, and 19 bases lay between the germline ends. The CDR3 is 17 residues long. Germline V CDR1 and CDR2: LGHNA, YNFKEQ. In the case of this clone: What it binds is not known.

Amplification used 60 Vbeta primers and 13 Jbeta primers. Repertoires were generated with immunoSEQ multiplex PCR, while TCRdb's copy carries only in-frame clones and drops some. The sample includes about 160,000 clones, 65% to 85% seen only once; the top ten take approximately 7.1%. The origin of this receptor is a man aged 35 to 55 in good health and CMV-seropositive. The chain joins TRBV4-2 to TRBJ1-2; D not certain. The sequenced sample was PBMCs. In DNA form, the CDR3 reads TGTGCCAGCAGCCAAGGGCGGGGTTTTTACCTTCTCTATGGCTACACCTTC. As protein: CASSQGRGFYLLYGYTF.